This TCR beta chain came from a study of CD8 T cells in ankylosing spondylitis (TCRdb year 2017). For context, the study as a whole: The study set out to find disease-linked TCR variants by profiling T cell receptor beta repertoires in ankylosing spondylitis patients and healthy donors. The full study cohort was made up of about 25 ankylosing spondylitis patients and 95 to 130 healthy donors. Samples of peripheral blood were taken, and for ankylosing spondylitis patients, synovial fluid was collected as well.

The CDR3 covers 13 residues, taking in both the cysteine and the phenylalanine. The entry retains the CDR3 DNA only, 39 bases that are in frame from base 1. Compared with germline, V lacks 4 bases and J lacks 3 bases; bases without a gene match: 4. Based on the germline V gene, the CDR1 and CDR2 sequences are SGDLS and YYNGEE. These reads were obtained on an Illumina HiSeq 2500. Quantitative 5'-RACE with molecular barcodes was used to prepare TCR beta libraries. Under the source paper's analysis protocol: A new computational method, built on a probabilistic model of VDJ rearrangement, was used to identify disease-linked TCR variants. The public sequencing data were trimmed at Q25 with fastp and processed into clonotypes with MiXCR by TCRdb, which kept only in-frame beta chains. Each CDR3 protein gets just one entry, which takes the most common genes and DNA from the rows behind it. The V and J calls here are based on TCRdb, not the publication. Counted in this sample were around 140,000 distinct CDR3 sequences; about an eighth of them appeared once. The biggest ten clones account for 4.1% of the sample.

General conclusions and limits of the study: Some TCR beta motif variants had previously been reported in synovial fluid and blood of reactive arthritis patients, which suggested common disease-initiation mechanisms. A TCR beta motif of fewer than 10 highly homologous amino acid variants appeared characteristic of blood from ankylosing spondylitis patients. The disease-linked clones were reported to be significantly enriched in matched synovial fluid samples from ankylosing spondylitis patients. In peripheral blood, the disease-linked clones were found at relatively low frequencies and had a CD8+ phenotype.

Note on this clonotype: Its cognate antigen has yet to be identified. Base qualities were left out, and no much larger clone turns up one base away.

Recombination connected TRBV9 to TRBJ2-7, and TRBD1 matches 7 of the central bases. This sequence was found in a female donor with ankylosing spondylitis or in good health (not recorded which). Specimen: blood, either unsorted or a sorted T cell fraction (not recorded which). The CDR3 has the sequence CASSSRTGYEQYF. Here is the DNA: TGTGCCAGCAGCAGTCGGACAGGCTACGAGCAGTACTTC.